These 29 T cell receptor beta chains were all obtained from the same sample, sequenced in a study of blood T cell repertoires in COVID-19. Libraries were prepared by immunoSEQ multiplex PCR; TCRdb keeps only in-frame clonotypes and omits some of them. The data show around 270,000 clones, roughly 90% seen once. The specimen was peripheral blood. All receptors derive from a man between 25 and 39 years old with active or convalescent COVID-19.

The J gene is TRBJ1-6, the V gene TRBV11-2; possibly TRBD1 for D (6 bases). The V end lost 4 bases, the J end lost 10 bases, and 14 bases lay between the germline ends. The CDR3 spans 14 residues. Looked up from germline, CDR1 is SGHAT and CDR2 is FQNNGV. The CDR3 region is CASSSQPGVSPLHF. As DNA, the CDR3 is TGTGCCAGCAGCTCGCAGCCAGGGGTATCACCCCTCCACTTT. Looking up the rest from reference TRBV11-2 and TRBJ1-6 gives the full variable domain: EAGVAQSPRYKIIEKRQSVAFWCNPISGHATLYWYQQILGQGPKLLIQFQNNGVVDDSQLPKDRFSAERLKGVDSTLKIQPAKLEDSAVYLCASSSQPGVSPLHFGNGTRLTVT.

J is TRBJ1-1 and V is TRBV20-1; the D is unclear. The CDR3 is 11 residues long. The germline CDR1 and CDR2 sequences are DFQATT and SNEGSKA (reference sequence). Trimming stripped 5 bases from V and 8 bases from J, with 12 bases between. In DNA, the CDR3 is TGCAGTGCTCCCTCTTCGGGAGAAGCTTTCTTT. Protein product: CSAPSSGEAFF.

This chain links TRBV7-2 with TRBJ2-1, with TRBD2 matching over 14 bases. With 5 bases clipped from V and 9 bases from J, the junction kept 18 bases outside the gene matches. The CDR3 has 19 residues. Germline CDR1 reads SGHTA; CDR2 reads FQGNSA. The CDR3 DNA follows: TGTGCCAGCAGCCTTAGGGGGCTTTCGACTAGCGGGGGGGCCCGTGAGCAGTTCTTC. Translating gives CASSLRGLSTSGGAREQFF.

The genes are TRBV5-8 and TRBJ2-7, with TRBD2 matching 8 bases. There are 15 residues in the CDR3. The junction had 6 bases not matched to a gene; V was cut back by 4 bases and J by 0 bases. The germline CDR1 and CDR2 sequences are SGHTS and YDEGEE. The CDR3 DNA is TGTGCCAGCAGCCTGGCCGGGACTAGCTCCTACGAGCAGTACTTC. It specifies CASSLAGTSSYEQYF.

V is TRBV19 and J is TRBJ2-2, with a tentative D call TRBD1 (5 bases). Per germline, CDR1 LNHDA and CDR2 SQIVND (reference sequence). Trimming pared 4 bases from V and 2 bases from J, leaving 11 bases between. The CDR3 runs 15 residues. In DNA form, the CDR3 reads TGTGCCAGTAGTAACGACAGACCCAACACCGGGGAGCTGTTTTTT. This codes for CASSNDRPNTGELFF.

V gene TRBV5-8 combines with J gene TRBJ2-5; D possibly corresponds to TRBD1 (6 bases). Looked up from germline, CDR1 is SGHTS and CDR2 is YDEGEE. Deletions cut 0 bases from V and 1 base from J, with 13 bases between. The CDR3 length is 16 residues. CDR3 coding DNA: TGTGCCAGCAGCTTGGTGGGGGCCTTGGGCCAAGAGACCCAGTACTTC. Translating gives CASSLVGALGQETQYF. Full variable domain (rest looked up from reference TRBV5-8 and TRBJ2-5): EAGVTQSPTHLIKTRGQQATLRCSPISGHTSVYWYQQALGLGLQFLLWYDEGEERNRGNFPPRFSGRQFPNYSSELNVNALELEDSALYLCASSLVGALGQETQYFGPGTRLLVL.

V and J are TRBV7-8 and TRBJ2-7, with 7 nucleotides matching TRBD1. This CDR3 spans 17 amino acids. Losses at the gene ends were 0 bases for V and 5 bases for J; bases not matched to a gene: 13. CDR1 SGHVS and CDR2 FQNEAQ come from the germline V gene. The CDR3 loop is CASSLAPPTGVSDEQYF. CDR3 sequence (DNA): TGTGCCAGCAGCTTAGCCCCACCCACAGGGGTGAGCGACGAGCAGTACTTC.

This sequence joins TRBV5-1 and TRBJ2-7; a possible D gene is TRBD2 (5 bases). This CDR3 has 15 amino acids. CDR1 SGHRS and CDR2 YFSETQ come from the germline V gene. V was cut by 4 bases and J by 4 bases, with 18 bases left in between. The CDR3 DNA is TGCGCCAGCAGCCCCGAGGGAGCTATCCTTTACGAGCAGTACTTC. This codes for CASSPEGAILYEQYF.

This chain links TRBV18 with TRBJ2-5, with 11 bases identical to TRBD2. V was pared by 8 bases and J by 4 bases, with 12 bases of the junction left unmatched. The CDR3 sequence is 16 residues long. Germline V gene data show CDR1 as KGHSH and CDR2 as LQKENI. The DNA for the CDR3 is TGTGCCAGCGCTAGCCTCGGGACTAGCGGAAGAGAGACCCAGTACTTC. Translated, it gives CASASLGTSGRETQYF.

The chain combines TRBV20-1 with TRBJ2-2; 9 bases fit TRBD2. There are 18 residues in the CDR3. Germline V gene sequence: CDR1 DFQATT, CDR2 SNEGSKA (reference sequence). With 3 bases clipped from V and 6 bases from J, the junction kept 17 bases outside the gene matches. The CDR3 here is CSASRLAGSWGSAGELFF. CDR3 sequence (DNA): TGCAGTGCTAGTCGTCTAGCGGGGAGCTGGGGGAGTGCCGGGGAGCTGTTTTTT.

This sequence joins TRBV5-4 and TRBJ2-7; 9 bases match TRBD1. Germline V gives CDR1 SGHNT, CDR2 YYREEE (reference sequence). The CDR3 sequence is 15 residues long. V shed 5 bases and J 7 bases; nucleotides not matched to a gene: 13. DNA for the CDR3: TGTGCCAGCAGTCTGCCGGGACAGGGTGAATGGGAGCAGTACTTC. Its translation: CASSLPGQGEWEQYF.

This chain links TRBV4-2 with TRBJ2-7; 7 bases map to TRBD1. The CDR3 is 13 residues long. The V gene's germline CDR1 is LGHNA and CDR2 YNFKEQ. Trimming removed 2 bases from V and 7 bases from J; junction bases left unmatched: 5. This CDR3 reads CASSQTTTGEQYF. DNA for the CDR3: TGTGCCAGCAGCCAAACCACGACAGGGGAGCAGTACTTC.

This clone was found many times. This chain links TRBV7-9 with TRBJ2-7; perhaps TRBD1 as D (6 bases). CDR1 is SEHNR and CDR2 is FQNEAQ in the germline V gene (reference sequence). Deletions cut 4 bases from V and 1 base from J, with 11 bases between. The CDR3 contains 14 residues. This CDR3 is CASSSDSTSYEQYF. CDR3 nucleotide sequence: TGTGCCAGCAGCTCGGACAGCACGTCCTACGAGCAGTACTTC. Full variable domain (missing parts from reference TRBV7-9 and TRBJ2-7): DTGVSQNPRHKITKRGQNVTFRCDPISEHNRLYWYRQTLGQGPEFLTYFQNEAQLEKSRLLSDRFSAERPKGSFSTLEIQRTEQGDSAMYLCASSSDSTSYEQYFGPGTRLTVT.

The CDR3 DNA is TGCGCCAGCAGCCAAGATACCGGCATTCCAGGGCAGATGTTTTTT. Its translation: CASSQDTGIPGQMFF. This chain uses TRBV4-3 with TRBJ1-4, with a weak D call TRBD1 (5 bases). CDR1 and CDR2 (germline): LGHNA, YSLEER. The V and J ends lost 0 bases and 15 bases respectively, with 20 bases between them. CDR3 length: 15 amino acids.

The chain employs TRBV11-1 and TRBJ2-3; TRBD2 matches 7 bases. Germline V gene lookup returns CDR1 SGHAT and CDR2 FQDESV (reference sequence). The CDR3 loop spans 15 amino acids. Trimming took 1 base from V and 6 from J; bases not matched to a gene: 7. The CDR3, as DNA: TGTGCCAGCAGCTTAGTTGGCGGGGGTTTGGATACGCAGTATTTT. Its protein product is CASSLVGGGLDTQYF.

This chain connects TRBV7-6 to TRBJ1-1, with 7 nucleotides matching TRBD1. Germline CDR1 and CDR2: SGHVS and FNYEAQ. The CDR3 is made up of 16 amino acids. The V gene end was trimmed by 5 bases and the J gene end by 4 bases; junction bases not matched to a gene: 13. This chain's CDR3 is CASSTAKGAPSTEAFF. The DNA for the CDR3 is TGTGCCAGCAGCACCGCGAAGGGGGCGCCGAGCACTGAAGCTTTCTTT.

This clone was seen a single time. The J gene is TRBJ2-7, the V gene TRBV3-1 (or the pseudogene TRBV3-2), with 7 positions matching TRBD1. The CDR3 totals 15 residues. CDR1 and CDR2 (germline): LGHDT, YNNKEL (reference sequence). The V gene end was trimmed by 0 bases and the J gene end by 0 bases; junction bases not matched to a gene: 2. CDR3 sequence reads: CASSQDRTGSYEQYF. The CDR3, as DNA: TGTGCCAGCAGCCAAGATCGGACAGGCTCCTACGAGCAGTACTTC.

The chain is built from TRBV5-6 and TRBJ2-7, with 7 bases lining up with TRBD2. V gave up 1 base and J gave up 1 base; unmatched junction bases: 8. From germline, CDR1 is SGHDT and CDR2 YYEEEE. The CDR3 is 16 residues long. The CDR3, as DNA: TGTGCCAGCAGCTTGATTCCGGCTAGCGGATCCTACGAGCAGTACTTC. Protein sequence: CASSLIPASGSYEQYF.

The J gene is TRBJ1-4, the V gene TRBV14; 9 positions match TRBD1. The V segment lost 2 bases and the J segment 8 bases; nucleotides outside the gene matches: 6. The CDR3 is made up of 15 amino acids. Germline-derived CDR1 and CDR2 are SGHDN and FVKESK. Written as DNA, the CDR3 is TGTGCCAGCAGCCAACTGGACAGGGGTAGAGAAAAACTGTTTTTT. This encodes CASSQLDRGREKLFF.

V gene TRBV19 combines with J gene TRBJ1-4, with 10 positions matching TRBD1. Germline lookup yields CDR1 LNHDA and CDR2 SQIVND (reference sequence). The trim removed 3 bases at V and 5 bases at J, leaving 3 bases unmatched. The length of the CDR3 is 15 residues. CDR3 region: CASSMDRGLNEKLFF. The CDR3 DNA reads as TGTGCCAGTAGTATGGACAGGGGGTTAAATGAAAAACTGTTTTTT.

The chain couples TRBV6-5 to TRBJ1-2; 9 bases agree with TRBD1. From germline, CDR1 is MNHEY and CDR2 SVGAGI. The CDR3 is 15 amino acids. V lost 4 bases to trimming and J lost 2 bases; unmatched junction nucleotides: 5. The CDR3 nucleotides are TGTGCCAGCAGTTCCGCCGGGACAGGGAACTATGGCTACACCTTC. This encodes CASSSAGTGNYGYTF.

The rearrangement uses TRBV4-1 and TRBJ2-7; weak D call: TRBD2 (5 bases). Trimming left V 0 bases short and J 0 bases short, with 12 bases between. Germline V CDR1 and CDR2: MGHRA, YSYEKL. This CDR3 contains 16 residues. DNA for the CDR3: TGCGCCAGCAGCCAAGATGGTGCAGGACTCTCCTACGAGCAGTACTTC. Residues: CASSQDGAGLSYEQYF.

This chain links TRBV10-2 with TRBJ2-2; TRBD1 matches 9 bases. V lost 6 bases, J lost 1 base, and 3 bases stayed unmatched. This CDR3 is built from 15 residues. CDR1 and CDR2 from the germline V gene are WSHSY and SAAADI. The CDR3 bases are TGCGCCAGCAGGTTGACAGGGGGGAACACCGGGGAGCTGTTTTTT. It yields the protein CASRLTGGNTGELFF.

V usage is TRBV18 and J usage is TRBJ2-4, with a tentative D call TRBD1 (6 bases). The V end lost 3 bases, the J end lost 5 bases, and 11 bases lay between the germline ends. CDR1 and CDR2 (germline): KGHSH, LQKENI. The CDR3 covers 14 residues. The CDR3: CASSPTGYQNIQYF. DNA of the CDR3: TGTGCCAGCTCACCTACAGGGTATCAAAACATTCAGTACTTC.

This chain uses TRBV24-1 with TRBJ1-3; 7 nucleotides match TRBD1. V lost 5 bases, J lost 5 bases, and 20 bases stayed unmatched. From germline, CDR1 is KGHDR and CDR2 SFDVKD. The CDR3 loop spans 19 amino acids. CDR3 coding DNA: TGTGCCACCAGTGTCCCCGGGACAGCGGGTATGGGAGAAAGAAACACCATATATTTT. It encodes CATSVPGTAGMGERNTIYF.

As DNA, the CDR3 is TGTGCCAGCAGCTCAACAGTTAACACTGAAGCTTTCTTT. Translation gives CASSSTVNTEAFF. This rearrangement joins TRBV11-3 to TRBJ1-1; D call uncertain. Germline CDR1 is SGHNT and CDR2 is YENEEA. The CDR3 runs to 13 residues. Trimming stripped 4 bases from V and 2 bases from J, with 8 bases between.

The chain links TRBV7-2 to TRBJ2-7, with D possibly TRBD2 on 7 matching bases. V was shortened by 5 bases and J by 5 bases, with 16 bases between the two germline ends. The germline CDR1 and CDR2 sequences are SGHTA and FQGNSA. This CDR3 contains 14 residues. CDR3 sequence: CASSLPGGWDEQYF. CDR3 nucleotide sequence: TGTGCCAGCAGCCTCCCGGGGGGCTGGGACGAGCAGTACTTC.

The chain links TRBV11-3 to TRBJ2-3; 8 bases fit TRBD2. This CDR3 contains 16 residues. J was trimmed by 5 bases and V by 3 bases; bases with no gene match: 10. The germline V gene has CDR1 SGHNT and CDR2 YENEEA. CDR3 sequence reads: CASSLGASGWEDTQYF. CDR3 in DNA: TGTGCCAGCAGCTTGGGGGCTAGCGGGTGGGAAGATACGCAGTATTTT.

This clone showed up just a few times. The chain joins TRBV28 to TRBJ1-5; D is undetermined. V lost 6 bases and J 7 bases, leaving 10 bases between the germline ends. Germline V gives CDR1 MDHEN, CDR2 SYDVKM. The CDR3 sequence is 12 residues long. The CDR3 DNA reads TGTGCCAGCAGCCTAAGAGGACAGCCCCAGCATTTT. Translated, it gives CASSLRGQPQHF.